The text below deals with one T cell receptor (beta chain). The data originate from a study of technical replicates of blood from a handful of donors. This CDR3 contains 14 residues. V lost 5 bases to trimming and J lost 2 bases; unmatched junction nucleotides: 5. Germline lookup yields CDR1 MNHEY and CDR2 SVGAGI. Clones were read by immunoSEQ multiplex PCR, and TCRdb kept only the in-frame ones, dropping some. This sample has roughly 65,000 clones; 75% to 90% occur once, and the top ten carry 4.6%. The clonotype was recovered from a human donor in good health. Some clones in this sample may be carry-over from other donors' samples. The specimen was PBMCs. The rearrangement joins TRBV6-5 to TRBJ1-2; TRBD1 aligns across 7 bases. DNA for the CDR3: TGTGCCAGCAGTGCGGACAGGATCAACTATGGCTACACCTTC. It is translated as CASSADRINYGYTF.